A few counts support the clone carrying this T cell receptor beta chain. Its antigen is not identified. Germline V lookup: CDR1 LNHDA, CDR2 SQIVND (reference sequence). V lost 3 bases and J 6 bases, leaving 16 bases between the germline ends. The CDR3 has 15 residues. The data were taken from a study of early T cells in non-severe SARS-CoV-2 infection. On the study more broadly: Chains were unpaired, as sequencing was done on bulk RNA from unsorted whole blood. Study-wide findings and caveats: VDJdb-based annotation leaned toward anti-spike CD8 responses and missed private and CD4 specificities.

Individual cDNA molecules carried attached unique molecular identifiers. Using its own MiXCR run on the 5' RACE reads, TCRdb lists one record per CDR3 protein. The sample consists of about 76,000 distinct CDR3 sequences, 15% to 19% of them appearing once. This TCR was sampled from an adult who was a healthcare worker with PCR-confirmed SARS-CoV-2 infection or an uninfected control (not recorded which). Source material: whole blood. The V call is TRBV19, the J call TRBJ2-3; perhaps TRBD2 as D (6 bases). The CDR3 nucleotides are TGTGCCAGTAGTATCAGAGCGGGCCCAGGCGATACGCAGTATTTT. Its protein product is CASSIRAGPGDTQYF. The full variable domain, completed using reference TRBV19 and TRBJ2-3, is DGGITQSPKYLFRKEGQNVTLSCEQNLNHDAMYWYRQDPGQGLRLIYYSQIVNDFQKGDIAEGYSVSREKKESFPLTVTSAQKNPTAFYLCASSIRAGPGDTQYFGPGTRLTVL.